This T cell receptor beta chain was recovered during a study of T cells in Graves' hyperthyroidism and ophthalmopathy. This clonotype was found many times. CDR1 is SGHTA and CDR2 is FQGNSA in the germline V gene. Trimming left V 1 base short and J 6 bases short, with 14 bases between. CDR3 length: 15 amino acids. RNA transcripts were the template for amplifying TCR beta CDR3 regions. When the TCR CDR3 underwent first-round RT-PCR, the HTBI primer set was used. One entry per CDR3 protein results from TCRdb running MiXCR on the multiplex PCR reads. The table has under 350,000 distinct CDR3 sequences, approximately 12% seen once.

The clonotype was recovered from a woman in her 30s with Graves' hyperthyroidism that later progressed to Graves' ophthalmopathy. The rearrangement links TRBV7-2 to TRBJ2-3; D uncertain. The sample was blood. The CDR3 DNA reads TGTGCCAGCAGCTTAGGTTCCCCTCATCCGGATACGCAGTATTTT. Protein: CASSLGSPHPDTQYF.